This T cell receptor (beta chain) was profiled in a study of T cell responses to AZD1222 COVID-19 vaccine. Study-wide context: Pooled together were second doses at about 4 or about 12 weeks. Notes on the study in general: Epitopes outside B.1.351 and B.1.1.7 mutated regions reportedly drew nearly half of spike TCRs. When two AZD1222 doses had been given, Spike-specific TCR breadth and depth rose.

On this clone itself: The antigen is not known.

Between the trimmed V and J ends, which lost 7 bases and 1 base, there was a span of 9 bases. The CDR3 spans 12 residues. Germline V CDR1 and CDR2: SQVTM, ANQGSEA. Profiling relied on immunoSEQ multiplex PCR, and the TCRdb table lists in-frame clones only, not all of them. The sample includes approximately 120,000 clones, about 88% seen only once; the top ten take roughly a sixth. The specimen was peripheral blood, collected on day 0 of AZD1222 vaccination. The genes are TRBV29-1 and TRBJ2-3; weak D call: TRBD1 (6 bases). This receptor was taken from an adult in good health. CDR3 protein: CSGQDRTDTQYF. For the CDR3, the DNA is TGCAGCGGACAGGACCGCACAGATACGCAGTATTTT.